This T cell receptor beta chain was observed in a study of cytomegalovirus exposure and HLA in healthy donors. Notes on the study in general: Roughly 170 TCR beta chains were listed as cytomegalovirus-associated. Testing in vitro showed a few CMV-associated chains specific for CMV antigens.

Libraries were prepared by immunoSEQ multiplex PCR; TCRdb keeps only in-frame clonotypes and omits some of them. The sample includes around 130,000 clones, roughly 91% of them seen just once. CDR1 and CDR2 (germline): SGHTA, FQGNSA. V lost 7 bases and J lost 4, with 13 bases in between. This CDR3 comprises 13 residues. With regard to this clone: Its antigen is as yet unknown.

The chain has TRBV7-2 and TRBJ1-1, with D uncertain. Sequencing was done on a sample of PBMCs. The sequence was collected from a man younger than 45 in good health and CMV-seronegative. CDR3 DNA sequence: TGTGCCAGCACCCTGGCGGGCCGCACTGAAGCTTTCTTT. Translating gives CASTLAGRTEAFF.